The present T cell receptor beta chain was sequenced within a study of cytomegalovirus exposure and HLA in healthy donors. Study-level results: Reported findings show TCR beta sequences accurately forecast HLA-A and HLA-B alleles in most subjects. In an earlier analysis, productive rearrangement rates for most beta V segments clustered near 90% or 30%.

With respect to this clone: What it binds is not known.

It was with 60 Vbeta and 13 Jbeta primers that the PCR ran. The table came from immunoSEQ multiplex PCR; TCRdb's copy has only in-frame clones and leaves some out. The sample yields hundreds of thousands of clones, 76% seen once. V lost 6 bases, J lost 3 bases, and 15 bases lay in between. Germline lookup yields CDR1 MNHNY and CDR2 SVGAGI (reference sequence). This CDR3 spans 15 amino acids. The sequence was collected from a man between 18 and 35 years old in good health and CMV-seronegative. The material sequenced was PBMCs. This chain uses TRBV6-6 with TRBJ1-5; possible D gene TRBD1, 6 bases. CDR3 amino acids: CASSPGGRANQPQHF. In DNA, the CDR3 is TGTGCCAGCAGCCCGGGGGGCCGGGCCAATCAGCCCCAGCATTTT.